The source of this TCR beta chain is a study of cytomegalovirus exposure and HLA in healthy donors. This clone came up a few times. This PCR relied on a set of 60 Vbeta primers and 13 Jbeta primers. Using immunoSEQ multiplex PCR, the repertoire was profiled, and TCRdb retains in-frame clones only, with some absent. The repertoire consists of around 90,000 clones, with roughly 67% occurring once and the leading ten covering over 5%. The J segment lost 3 bases and the V segment lost 4 bases, leaving 3 bases of the junction unmatched. Germline V CDR1 and CDR2: LNHDA, SQIVND (reference sequence). The CDR3 length is 15 residues. Healthy bone marrow donors formed the donor group.

Sequencing was performed on PBMCs. This receptor was obtained from a boy under 18 in good health and CMV-seropositive. The V gene is TRBV19, the J gene TRBJ2-6, with 7 bases that match TRBD1. This chain's CDR3 is CASSRGGNGANVLTF. DNA of the CDR3: TGTGCCAGTAGTAGAGGGGGCAATGGGGCCAACGTCCTGACTTTC.